These T cell receptor beta chains were read from a single sample in a study of graft-versus-host responses after intestinal transplantation. Here immunoSEQ multiplex PCR was the method, and the copy in TCRdb shows in-frame clones only, minus some. The sample lists thousands of clones, approximately 31% occurring once. The specimen was alloreactive CD4+ T cells from a mixed lymphocyte reaction culture, collected before intestinal transplant. The receptors were gathered from a human patient who received an intestinal transplant. Each CDR3 is given with its conserved first and last residue. The D gene is left open where the match is weak. Clone size is stated in some rows and not others, as once, few, many or a class when expanded.

NA	TRBV30	TRBJ1-3	NA	TGTGCCTGGAGCCCCAGAGGAAACACCATATATTTT	CAWSPRGNTIYF
TRBD1	TRBV5-1	TRBJ1-1	medium-sized	TGCGCCAGCAGCTATGGGGCAGGGGGCCTTAGAACTGAAGCTTTCTTT	CASSYGAGGLRTEAFF
TRBD1	TRBV11-2	TRBJ1-1	few	TGTGCCAGCAGCGCGCGACAGGGACTGAACACTGAAGCTTTCTTT	CASSARQGLNTEAFF
TRBD1	TRBV19	TRBJ1-1	NA	TGTGCCAGTAGTGCCACAGGGGGCGCTGGCACTGAAGCTTTCTTT	CASSATGGAGTEAFF
NA	TRBV7-8	TRBJ1-2	NA	TGTGCCAGCAGCCTTAACCAGGGAAACTATGGCTACACCTTC	CASSLNQGNYGYTF
TRBD1	TRBV6-6	TRBJ1-1	NA	TGTGCCAGCAACGGGGACAGGGGACAGAACAGTGAAGCTTTCTTT	CASNGDRGQNSEAFF
NA	TRBV27	TRBJ2-7	NA	TGTGCCAGCAGTTTATCCAGGGGCATAGACGAGCAGTACTTC	CASSLSRGIDEQYF
TRBD2	TRBV10-3	TRBJ2-7	few	TGTGCCATCAGGAAGACTAGCGGAGCCCCTTACGAGCAGTACTTC	CAIRKTSGAPYEQYF
NA	TRBV18	TRBJ1-2	NA	TGTGCCAGCTCCTCATCGGGACAAACCTATGGCTACACCTTC	CASSSSGQTYGYTF
TRBD2	TRBV5-4	TRBJ2-4	NA	TGTGCCAGCAGCGGTGTGCCGGGGGGGGCCAAAAACATTCAGTACTTC	CASSGVPGGAKNIQYF